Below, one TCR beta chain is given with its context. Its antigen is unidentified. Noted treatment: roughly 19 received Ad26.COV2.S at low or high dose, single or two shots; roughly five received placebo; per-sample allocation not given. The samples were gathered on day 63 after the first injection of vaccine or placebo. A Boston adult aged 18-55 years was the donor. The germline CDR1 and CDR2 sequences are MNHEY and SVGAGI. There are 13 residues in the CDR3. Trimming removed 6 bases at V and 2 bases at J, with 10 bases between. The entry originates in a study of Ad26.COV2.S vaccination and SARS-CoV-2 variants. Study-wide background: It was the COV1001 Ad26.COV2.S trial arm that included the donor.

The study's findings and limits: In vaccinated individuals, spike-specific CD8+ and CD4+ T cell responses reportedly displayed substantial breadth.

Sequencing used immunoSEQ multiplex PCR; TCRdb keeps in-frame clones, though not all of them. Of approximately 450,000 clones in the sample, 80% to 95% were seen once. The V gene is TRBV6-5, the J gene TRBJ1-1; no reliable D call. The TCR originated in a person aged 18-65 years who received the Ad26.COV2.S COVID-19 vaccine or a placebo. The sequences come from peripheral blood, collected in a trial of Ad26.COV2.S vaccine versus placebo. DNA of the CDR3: TGTGCCAGCAGAAACTTGGGTAACACTGAAGCTTTCTTT. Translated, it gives CASRNLGNTEAFF.